This T cell receptor (beta chain) was identified during a study of T cell repertoires in cytomegalovirus infection. As for the study in general: Recently identified HLA-C-restricted and well-studied HLA-B-restricted CMV epitopes were used.

Overall study results and limits: Dominating the ex vivo response were HLA-C-restricted CMV-specific TCR beta clonotypes. Summed public TCR beta family frequency identified CMV carriers bearing the relevant HLA.

Germline V gives CDR1 DFQATT, CDR2 SNEGSKA (reference sequence). Trimming stripped 3 bases from V and 3 bases from J, with 21 bases between. There are 17 residues in the CDR3. A word on this clonotype: Its antigen is still unknown.

MiXCR, run by TCRdb on the reads, gives a single entry per CDR3 protein. The sample records around 800,000 distinct CDR3 sequences, approximately 30% being singletons. The clonotype comes from a human donor in good health (CMV status not recorded). Some clones in this sample may be carry-over from other donors' samples. Sequencing used cultured CD8+ T cells from PBMCs, obtained from culture after CMV antigen stimulation. The chain has TRBV20-1 and TRBJ1-3; D possibly corresponds to TRBD1 (5 bases). The CDR3 DNA follows: TGCAGTGCTAGCTTCGAGGTTGGGAAAGGGGTTGGAAACACCATATATTTT. Translating it yields CSASFEVGKGVGNTIYF.